This T cell receptor (beta chain) is from a study of shared clonotypes between healthy human individuals. At the level of the study: CD8 memory received one plate per donor, CD8 naive two, CD4 memory three and CD4 naive three.

General study findings and limits: Across a handful of donors, naive CD4 shared around 5.1%, naive CD8 more than 3%, memory CD4 roughly 2.4%, memory CD8 around 0.36%. Limited genetic and exposure-history diversity came from having few donors. Compared with clonotypes that all four donors shared, non-shared clonotypes had lower generation probabilities.

In the case of this clone: Antigen unknown.

The V end was cut by 2 bases, the J end by 6 bases, with 11 bases between. This CDR3 comprises 13 residues. Germline CDR1 and CDR2: SGHTA and FQGTGA. Assay: immunoSEQ multiplex PCR; the TCRdb copy retains only in-frame clones and omits some. The table shows approximately 2.1 million clones, with over 85% occurring only once. Sample: naive CD4+ T cells from PBMCs. Regarding subset: CD45RA+ positively selected. The sequence was obtained from a man younger than 35 in good health. Some clones in this sample may be carry-over from other donors' samples. V is TRBV7-3 and J is TRBJ2-7; weak D call: TRBD2 (5 bases). DNA for the CDR3: TGTGCCAGCAGCTTATTCCAAGGAGGCGAGCAGTACTTC. This codes for CASSLFQGGEQYF. Based on the CDR3 plus reference TRBV7-3 and TRBJ2-7, the full variable domain is GAGVSQTPSNKVTEKGKYVELRCDPISGHTALYWYRQSLGQGPEFLIYFQGTGAADDSGLPNDRFFAVRPEGSVSTLKIQRTERGDSAVYLCASSLFQGGEQYFGPGTRLTVT.